The 24 T cell receptor beta chains given below trace back to one sample, sequenced in a study of T cell repertoires in cytomegalovirus infection. MiXCR, run by TCRdb on the reads, gives a single entry per CDR3 protein. The data hold some 270,000 distinct CDR3 sequences, with approximately 15% observed a single time. The sample was CD8+ T cells from PBMCs. The receptors shown here come from a human donor in good health (CMV status not recorded). Some clones in this sample may be carry-over from other donors' samples.

This chain connects TRBV13 to TRBJ2-7; D unresolved. V lost 1 base and J lost 2, with 6 bases in between. Germline V CDR1 and CDR2: PRHDT, FYEKMQ (reference sequence). CDR3 size: 13 residues. CDR3: CASSLVFPYEQYF. The CDR3 DNA reads as TGTGCCAGCAGCTTAGTATTCCCCTACGAGCAGTACTTC.

The rearrangement joins TRBV9 to TRBJ1-2; no definite D call. Trimming took off 4 bases at V and 4 bases at J, with 23 bases between the two ends. The germline V gene encodes CDR1 SGDLS and CDR2 YYNGEE. This CDR3 is built from 17 residues. As DNA, the CDR3 is TGTGCCAGCAGCAACTTCAAAGATTTCGCCGGGATCTATGGCTACACCTTC. As protein: CASSNFKDFAGIYGYTF.

This clonotype showed up many times. The gene calls are TRBV6-5 and TRBJ2-2, with 7 bases identical to TRBD1. J was trimmed by 1 base and V by 2 bases; bases with no gene match: 4. The CDR3 extends over 16 amino acids. CDR1 MNHEY and CDR2 SVGAGI come from the germline V gene. DNA of the CDR3: TGTGCCAGCAGTTACCAGGGGGACAAGAACACCGGGGAGCTGTTTTTT. Protein sequence: CASSYQGDKNTGELFF.

The chain has TRBV20-1 and TRBJ1-5; D is possibly TRBD1 (6 bases). Germline V lookup: CDR1 DFQATT, CDR2 SNEGSKA (reference sequence). V was trimmed by 1 base and J by 2 bases, leaving 18 bases between them. This CDR3 has 17 amino acids. In DNA form, the CDR3 reads TGCAGTGCTAGAGCGGCGCCCAGGGGAAGGGGCAATCAGCCCCAGCATTTT. As protein: CSARAAPRGRGNQPQHF.

This clonotype was recorded at least ten times. The chain has TRBV7-2 and TRBJ2-7; TRBD2 matches 14 bases. Trimming cost V 6 bases and J 2 bases; bases outside gene matches: 6. The CDR3 loop spans 16 amino acids. Germline lookup yields CDR1 SGHTA and CDR2 FQGNSA. CDR3 bases: TGTGCCAGCAGATACGGGACTAGCGGGGGAGCCTACGAGCAGTACTTC. This codes for CASRYGTSGGAYEQYF.

The genes are TRBV6-6 and TRBJ2-1; 8 bases are shared with TRBD1. The CDR3 extends over 20 amino acids. J was trimmed by 4 bases and V by 5 bases; bases with no gene match: 22. CDR1 and CDR2 (germline): MNHNY, SVGAGI (reference sequence). The CDR3 loop is CASSRGQGGVSTSLYNEQFF. The CDR3 nucleotides are TGTGCCAGCAGTAGAGGACAGGGAGGAGTGTCGACTAGTTTGTACAATGAGCAGTTCTTC.

As for this clonotype: An end of the junction differs from the germline gene, which may be a read error. The chain employs TRBV7-6 and TRBJ1-2, with D possibly being TRBD1 (6 bases). The CDR3 totals 13 residues. Per germline, CDR1 SGHVS and CDR2 FNYEAQ. This CDR3 reads CTSRRGLFGGYTF. The CDR3 DNA is TGTACCAGCAGACGGGGGCTGTTCGGTGGCTACACCTTC.

The chain joins TRBV19 to TRBJ1-5; D is unclear. The CDR3 length is 15 residues. CDR1 is LNHDA and CDR2 is SQIVND in the germline V gene (reference sequence). Trimming left V 6 bases short and J 5 bases short, with 17 bases between. CDR3 coding DNA: TGTGCCAGTAGCCTATTAAAACAAGGGTATCAGCCCCAGCATTTT. Translating gives CASSLLKQGYQPQHF.

This chain joins TRBV20-1 and TRBJ2-1; D gene unclear. Germline V CDR1 and CDR2: DFQATT, SNEGSKA (reference sequence). CDR3 size: 12 residues. V gave up 6 bases and J gave up 4 bases, with 10 bases separating them. In nucleotides, the CDR3 is TGCAGTGCAAAAGACGGATACAATGAGCAGTTCTTC. Residues: CSAKDGYNEQFF.

Only a few counts were recorded for this clonotype. The chain links TRBV29-1 to TRBJ2-5; 7 bases agree with TRBD1. V trimming: 0 bases; J trimming: 2 bases; junction bases outside the gene matches: 9. This CDR3 is built from 16 residues. The germline gives CDR1 SQVTM, CDR2 ANQGSEA. This chain's CDR3 is CSVEDFRDSIQETQYF. The CDR3 DNA reads as TGCAGCGTTGAAGATTTTCGGGACAGCATACAAGAGACCCAGTACTTC.

This rearrangement joins TRBV19 to TRBJ1-1; D gene unclear. The CDR3 covers 14 residues. Trimming stripped 5 bases from V and 4 bases from J, with 14 bases between. The germline gives CDR1 LNHDA, CDR2 SQIVND (reference sequence). The CDR3 sequence is CASSPTSYSTEAFF. The CDR3 nucleotides are TGTGCCAGTAGTCCCACCTCGTATAGCACTGAAGCTTTCTTT.

The chain recombines TRBV7-9 with TRBJ2-7, with D hard to call. Looked up from germline, CDR1 is SEHNR and CDR2 is FQNEAQ (reference sequence). This CDR3 region has 13 residues. Trimming cost V 5 bases and J 5 bases, with 13 bases left between them. The CDR3 spells CASSPAPRNEQYF. The CDR3 DNA follows: TGTGCCAGCAGCCCCGCCCCCCGGAACGAGCAGTACTTC.

This chain links TRBV13 with TRBJ2-1, with D tentatively TRBD1 (6 bases). CDR3 size: 16 residues. The V and J ends lost 5 bases and 6 bases respectively, with 20 bases between them. Germline values: CDR1 PRHDT, CDR2 FYEKMQ (reference sequence). The CDR3 is CASSPPTGLGSNEQFF. The CDR3 coding sequence is TGTGCCAGCAGCCCACCCACAGGGCTGGGGTCCAATGAGCAGTTCTTC.

This clonotype was counted many times. The chain couples TRBV11-2 to TRBJ2-1, with 11 nucleotides matching TRBD2. The CDR3 sequence is 16 residues long. V shed 2 bases and J 8 bases; nucleotides not matched to a gene: 8. Germline V gene sequence: CDR1 SGHAT, CDR2 FQNNGV. CDR3 in amino acids: CASSLLTSGGIYEQFF. CDR3 nucleotide sequence: TGTGCCAGCAGCTTACTAACTAGCGGGGGTATCTATGAGCAGTTCTTC.

This clonotype was found many times. J is TRBJ1-5 and V is TRBV7-9, with TRBD1 matching over 8 bases. V was pared by 6 bases and J by 2 bases, with 6 bases of the junction left unmatched. This CDR3 spans 15 amino acids. Per the germline V gene, CDR1 is SEHNR and CDR2 is FQNEAQ (reference sequence). CDR3 amino acids: CASRPKQGGNQPQHF. The DNA for the CDR3 is TGTGCCAGCAGACCTAAACAGGGGGGCAATCAGCCCCAGCATTTT.

This clonotype was picked up a small number of times. The chain joins TRBV6-5 to TRBJ2-7; 8 nucleotides line up with TRBD1. CDR1 MNHEY and CDR2 SVGAGI come from the germline V gene. The junction had 5 bases not matched to a gene; V was cut back by 0 bases and J by 4 bases. There are 15 residues in the CDR3. CDR3 sequence reads: CASSYSGQGEYEQYF. The CDR3 DNA is TGTGCCAGCAGTTACTCCGGACAGGGTGAATACGAGCAGTACTTC.

The rearrangement links TRBV28 to TRBJ2-2, with 7 bases that match TRBD1. V shed 3 bases, J shed 5 bases, and the junction held 9 bases outside the gene matches. The germline gives CDR1 MDHEN, CDR2 SYDVKM. The CDR3 loop spans 16 amino acids. CDR3: CASSFKRQGMTGELFF. The CDR3 DNA reads TGTGCCAGCAGTTTTAAGCGACAGGGCATGACCGGGGAGCTGTTTTTT.

This clonotype showed up many times. Its ends do not fully match the called genes, so a read error is possible. The chain uses TRBV7-2 and TRBJ1-2; 10 nucleotides agree with TRBD1. There are 15 residues in the CDR3. Germline CDR1 SGHTA, CDR2 FQGNSA. The CDR3 DNA reads TGTGCCAGCAGTTTAGACAGGGGGCGGTTCTATGGCTACACCTTC. Protein sequence: CASSLDRGRFYGYTF. Filled out from reference TRBV7-2 and TRBJ1-2, the complete variable domain reads GAGVSQSPSNKVTEKGKDVELRCDPISGHTALYWYRQSLGQGLEFLIYFQGNSAPDKSGLPSDRFSAERTGGSVSTLTIQRTQQEDSAVYLCASSLDRGRFYGYTFGSGTRLTVV.

The sample holds many counts of this clonotype. The V gene is TRBV7-2, the J gene TRBJ1-6; TRBD1 might be the D (6 bases). V was trimmed by 1 base and J by 10 bases, leaving 20 bases between them. Germline V CDR1 and CDR2: SGHTA, FQGNSA. CDR3 length: 17 residues. The CDR3 coding sequence is TGTGCCAGCAGCTTAGACGCGACAGGTCTTCTGGGCTCACCCCTCCACTTT. Amino acids: CASSLDATGLLGSPLHF.

The chain combines TRBV28 with TRBJ1-5; D is possibly TRBD1 (5 bases). V shed 5 bases and J shed 2 bases, with 13 bases lying between them. The CDR3 contains 15 residues. Germline CDR1 is MDHEN and CDR2 is SYDVKM. CDR3 in DNA: TGTGCCAGCAGTACGTTATTGGGGGGCAATCAGCCCCAGCATTTT. Translated, it gives CASSTLLGGNQPQHF.

The chain carries TRBV7-3 and TRBJ2-5; 7 bases map to TRBD1. This CDR3 contains 17 residues. The J segment lost 5 bases and the V segment lost 0 bases, leaving 12 bases of the junction unmatched. CDR1 is SGHTA, CDR2 FQGTGA, per germline. The CDR3 DNA is TGTGCCAGCAGCTTAACGTCTCCGGACAGGTCAGGGGAGACCCAGTACTTC. Protein sequence: CASSLTSPDRSGETQYF.

This clonotype has ten or more counts. The CDR3 nucleotides are TGTGCCAGCAGCTTACTAGCGGGGGTAACAGATACGCAGTATTTT. Translated: CASSLLAGVTDTQYF. The chain combines TRBV7-9 with TRBJ2-3; 10 bases align to TRBD2. CDR1 is SEHNR, CDR2 FQNEAQ, per germline (reference sequence). V trimming: 2 bases; J trimming: 3 bases; junction bases outside the gene matches: 2. The CDR3 is 15 amino acids.

This clonotype was counted ten times or more. V and J are TRBV7-3 and TRBJ2-1; TRBD2 matches 13 bases. The trim removed 3 bases at V and 5 bases at J, leaving 7 bases unmatched. The CDR3 has 17 amino acids. Looked up from germline, CDR1 is SGHTA and CDR2 is FQGTGA. The CDR3 loop reads CASSFSRTSGGNNEQFF. CDR3 nucleotides: TGTGCCAGCAGCTTTTCCCGGACTAGCGGGGGTAACAATGAGCAGTTCTTC.

V is TRBV6-1 and J is TRBJ2-1, with TRBD2 matching 10 bases. The CDR3 extends over 16 amino acids. With 5 bases clipped from V and 2 bases from J, the junction kept 6 bases outside the gene matches. Per germline, CDR1 MNHNS and CDR2 SASEGT. For the CDR3, the DNA is TGTGCCAGCAGTTACAGCGGGGGGGCCACCTACAATGAGCAGTTCTTC. Translated: CASSYSGGATYNEQFF.